The 29 T cell receptor beta chains given below trace back to one sample, sequenced in a study of regulatory T cells in long-lasting Graves disease. Time point denoted: persistent/refractory GD, antithyroid drugs over 5 years with positive TRAb. The TCR library used RNA extracted from PBMCs. Construction of the TCR beta libraries employed iRepertoire HTBI primers in conjunction with Arm-PCR of CDR3 regions. MiXCR, applied by TCRdb to the multiplex PCR reads, yields one record per CDR3 protein. The profile covers about 660,000 distinct CDR3 sequences, with around 30% appearing a single time and 40% to 55% taken by the ten largest. The sequencing here drew on peripheral blood mononuclear cells (PBMCs), taken when the disease was refractory, from a patient treated with antithyroid drugs. Receptors originate from a female donor with Graves disease.

This clonotype occurred many times. This rearrangement joins TRBV12-3 or TRBV12-4 to TRBJ1-6; perhaps TRBD1 as D (6 bases). V lost 3 bases to trimming and J lost 9 bases, with 15 bases between them. The CDR3 consists of 15 residues. The CDR3 here is CASSLPRGEISPLHF. The CDR3 DNA sequence: TGTGCCAGCAGTTTGCCCAGGGGAGAAATTTCACCCCTCCACTTT.

The rearrangement uses TRBV6-2 or TRBV6-3 and TRBJ1-4; D is possibly TRBD1 (5 bases). Deletions cut 4 bases from V and 0 bases from J, with 12 bases between. Germline V lookup: CDR1 MNHEY, CDR2 SVGEGT. The CDR3 is made up of 16 amino acids. In DNA form, the CDR3 reads TGTGCCAGCAGTTCGGGGACCTCCGCAACTAATGAAAAACTGTTTTTT. Translating gives CASSSGTSATNEKLFF.

This clonotype was seen ten or more times. This chain connects TRBV2 to TRBJ2-7, with D unclear. The germline gives CDR1 SNHLY, CDR2 FYNNEI. The CDR3 consists of 11 residues. Between the trimmed V and J ends, which lost 2 bases and 7 bases, there was a span of 6 bases. CDR3 in DNA: TGTGCCAGCAGTGAACGGTCTGAGCAGTACTTC. It is translated as CASSERSEQYF.

The chain joins TRBV10-3 to TRBJ2-7; a weak D match, TRBD2 (5 bases). Trimming left V 8 bases short and J 6 bases short, with 8 bases between. Per germline, CDR1 ENHRY and CDR2 SYGVKD. CDR3 size: 10 residues. The CDR3 DNA follows: TGTGCCATCGGAAGCGGCGAGCAGTACTTC. This translates into CAIGSGEQYF.

This clonotype was counted at least ten times. This chain joins TRBV5-1 and TRBJ1-1; D gene uncertain. This CDR3 comprises 13 residues. From germline, CDR1 is SGHRS and CDR2 YFSETQ. V was clipped by 0 bases and J by 3 bases, with 6 bases between them. CDR3 sequence: CASSLGVDTEAFF. For the CDR3, the DNA is TGCGCCAGCAGCTTGGGTGTGGACACTGAAGCTTTCTTT.

This clonotype was seen more than once but under ten times. The chain has TRBV6-1 and TRBJ1-3, with no clear D. Trimming took off 6 bases at V and 0 bases at J, with 12 bases between the two ends. This CDR3 comprises 15 residues. Per the germline V gene, CDR1 is MNHNS and CDR2 is SASEGT. CDR3 in DNA: TGTGCCAGCAGCCTTATACGGAGCTCTGGAAACACCATATATTTT. Translating gives CASSLIRSSGNTIYF.

This clonotype was found a few times. This chain connects TRBV12-3 or TRBV12-4 to TRBJ2-2, with unresolved D. This CDR3 is built from 14 residues. The germline V and J ends were trimmed by 5 bases and 3 bases, with 10 bases remaining between them. The CDR3 coding sequence is TGTGCCAGCAGTACCGTCGGATACACCGGGGAGCTGTTTTTT. Its protein is CASSTVGYTGELFF.

The J gene is TRBJ2-5, the V gene TRBV12-3 or TRBV12-4; 8 bases align to TRBD1. The last part of the DNA fits TRBJ2-1 better; the J call may be wrong. CDR3 length: 14 residues. The CDR3 coding sequence is TGTGCCAGCAGTCAGCGGACAGGGAACTATGAGCAGTTCTTC. Translated, it gives CASSQRTGNYEQFF.

CDR3 sequence reads: CASSLDGGVGTGELFF. Written as DNA, the CDR3 is TGCGCCAGCAGCCTGGATGGGGGAGTAGGCACCGGGGAGCTGTTTTTT. J is TRBJ2-2 and V is TRBV5-1, with D perhaps given as TRBD1 or TRBD2 (5 bases each). V lost 4 bases to trimming and J lost 4 bases, with 17 bases between them. Germline loops: CDR1 SGHRS, CDR2 YFSETQ. This CDR3 spans 16 amino acids.

The chain employs TRBV29-1 and TRBJ2-1; no clear D gene. This CDR3 is built from 13 residues. In germline, CDR1 is SQVTM, CDR2 ANQGSEA. V lost 4 bases, J lost 6 bases, and 13 bases lay in between. The CDR3, as DNA: TGCAGCGTTGCGTTAGCCGTGGGCAATGAGCAGTTCTTC. The encoded protein is CSVALAVGNEQFF.

This clonotype was picked up a small number of times. In DNA form, the CDR3 reads TGTGCCAGCACCCAGGGATTGAACACTGAAGCTTTCTTT. It encodes CASTQGLNTEAFF. This chain connects TRBV12-3 or TRBV12-4 to TRBJ1-1; a possible D gene is TRBD1 (5 bases). This CDR3 has 13 amino acids. Trimming took 7 bases from V and 0 from J, leaving 9 bases between them.

The chain couples TRBV11-3 to TRBJ2-1; 7 bases are shared with TRBD2. The CDR3 covers 15 residues. Per germline, CDR1 SGHNT and CDR2 YENEEA. The V gene end was trimmed by 0 bases and the J gene end by 5 bases; junction bases not matched to a gene: 4. The CDR3 region is CASSLDPSGNNEQFF. The CDR3 nucleotides are TGTGCCAGCAGCTTAGATCCTAGCGGTAACAATGAGCAGTTCTTC.

V and J are TRBV30 and TRBJ2-7, with 8 bases aligning to TRBD2. V was pared by 2 bases and J by 3 bases, with 6 bases of the junction left unmatched. This CDR3 is 14 amino acids long. CDR1 and CDR2 (germline): GTSNPN, SVGIG (reference sequence). The CDR3: CAWSLAGKYYEQYF. Written as DNA, the CDR3 is TGTGCCTGGAGTCTAGCGGGCAAATACTACGAGCAGTACTTC.

This clonotype has a handful of counts. This sequence joins TRBV28 and TRBJ1-5; TRBD1 matches at 11 bases. Unmatched junction bases numbered 7, after V lost 3 bases and J lost 6 bases. Germline CDR1 is MDHEN and CDR2 is SYDVKM. The CDR3 totals 16 residues. The CDR3 sequence: CASSFFGTGGSQPQHF. The CDR3 DNA is TGTGCCAGCAGTTTCTTCGGGACAGGGGGTTCTCAGCCCCAGCATTTT.

At least ten counts were recorded for this clonotype. The gene calls are TRBV20-1 and TRBJ1-4; D gene unclear. Deletions cut 0 bases from V and 6 bases from J, with 14 bases between. The germline gives CDR1 DFQATT, CDR2 SNEGSKA (reference sequence). There are 15 residues in the CDR3. Here the CDR3 DNA reads TGCAGTGCTAGAGATAGGCAAGACAAGGATGAAAAACTGTTTTTT. It specifies CSARDRQDKDEKLFF.

V and J are TRBV2 and TRBJ2-7; D is uncertain. CDR3 size: 15 residues. CDR1 and CDR2 from the germline V gene are SNHLY and FYNNEI. The V end lost 0 bases, the J end lost 2 bases, and 11 bases lay between the germline ends. The CDR3 DNA reads as TGTGCCAGCAGTGAAGCGATTGGGCTCACCTACGAGCAGTACTTC. Amino acids: CASSEAIGLTYEQYF.

V usage is TRBV6-1 and J usage is TRBJ2-2; possibly TRBD2 for D (6 bases). The CDR3 sequence is 16 residues long. Trimming stripped 2 bases from V and 3 bases from J, with 13 bases between. The V gene's germline CDR1 is MNHNS and CDR2 SASEGT. DNA for the CDR3: TGTGCCAGCAGTGAACGTCTAGCGCCCTACACCGGGGAGCTGTTTTTT. Protein product: CASSERLAPYTGELFF.

This clonotype has a handful of counts. This rearrangement joins TRBV6-1 to TRBJ2-5, with D perhaps matching TRBD1 (6 bases). The CDR3 covers 12 residues. In germline, CDR1 is MNHNS, CDR2 SASEGT. Trimming removed 8 bases at V and 0 bases at J, with 7 bases between. CDR3 sequence: CASRDNQETQYF. In DNA form, the CDR3 reads TGTGCCAGCCGGGACAACCAAGAGACCCAGTACTTC.

The V and J genes are TRBV5-1 and TRBJ1-5; D unresolved. Germline V gene sequence: CDR1 SGHRS, CDR2 YFSETQ. This CDR3 region has 15 residues. Trimming stripped 5 bases from V and 4 bases from J, with 16 bases between. This chain's CDR3 is CASRPVPSLNQPQHF. CDR3 coding DNA: TGCGCCAGCAGACCGGTGCCCAGTCTGAATCAGCCCCAGCATTTT.

This clonotype turned up a few times. The genes are TRBV12-3 or TRBV12-4 and TRBJ2-7, with a possible D match to TRBD2 (5 bases). The CDR3 length is 14 residues. Trimming left V 5 bases short and J 7 bases short, with 18 bases between. CDR3 bases: TGTGCCAGCAGTCTATCTAAATGGACGGGGGAGCAGTACTTC. The encoded protein is CASSLSKWTGEQYF.

The rearrangement links TRBV29-1 to TRBJ1-2; 8 positions agree with TRBD1. V lost 8 bases to trimming and J lost 7 bases; unmatched junction nucleotides: 9. The CDR3 spans 12 residues. Germline lookup yields CDR1 SQVTM and CDR2 ANQGSEA. This chain's CDR3 is CSIRTGRVGYTF. For the CDR3, the DNA is TGCAGCATTCGGACAGGGAGAGTTGGCTACACCTTC.

The V and J genes are TRBV20-1 and TRBJ1-5; 9 nucleotides line up with TRBD1. The CDR3 spans 14 residues. Germline V lookup: CDR1 DFQATT, CDR2 SNEGSKA (reference sequence). With V trimmed by 1 base and J by 4 bases, 2 bases remained unmatched. The CDR3 protein is CSARAGTGNQPQHF. The CDR3 DNA is TGCAGTGCTAGAGCCGGGACAGGGAATCAGCCCCAGCATTTT.

This clonotype was detected a few times. The V and J genes are TRBV30 and TRBJ1-5; D perhaps matches TRBD1 (6 bases). The CDR3 runs 13 residues. Looked up from germline, CDR1 is GTSNPN and CDR2 is SVGIG (reference sequence). V lost 6 bases and J 5 bases, leaving 14 bases between the germline ends. The CDR3 sequence: CACRGADYQPQHF. The DNA for the CDR3 is TGTGCCTGCCGGGGGGCCGATTATCAGCCCCAGCATTTT. Combining the CDR3 with reference TRBV30 and TRBJ1-5 gives the whole variable domain SQTIHQWPATLVQPVGSPLSLECTVEGTSNPNLYWYRQAAGRGLQLLFYSVGIGQISSEVPQNLSASRPQDRQFILSSKKLLLSDSGFYLCACRGADYQPQHFGDGTRLSIL.

This rearrangement joins TRBV7-2 to TRBJ1-1; D might be TRBD1 (6 bases). CDR1 is SGHTA, CDR2 FQGNSA, per germline. The CDR3 has 16 amino acids. Trimming left V 2 bases short and J 5 bases short, with 18 bases between. The CDR3: CASSLLVRGVWTEAFF. In nucleotides, the CDR3 is TGTGCCAGCAGCTTACTCGTCAGGGGAGTATGGACTGAAGCTTTCTTT.

The chain has TRBV7-8 and TRBJ1-3; D might be TRBD1 (6 bases). The CDR3 is made up of 16 amino acids. Trimming shortened V by 5 bases and J by 2 bases, and 16 bases separated the two germline ends. Germline values: CDR1 SGHVS, CDR2 FQNEAQ. CDR3 protein: CASSPGGRYPGNTIYF. The CDR3 nucleotides read TGTGCCAGCAGCCCTGGGGGCAGATACCCTGGAAACACCATATATTTT. Complete variable domain (other parts from reference TRBV7-8 and TRBJ1-3): GAGVSQSPRYKVAKRGQDVALRCDPISGHVSLFWYQQALGQGPEFLTYFQNEAQLDKSGLPSDRFFAERPEGSVSTLKIQRTQQEDSAVYLCASSPGGRYPGNTIYFGEGSWLTVV.

This clonotype was seen many times. V gene TRBV27 combines with J gene TRBJ1-2; 7 nucleotides agree with TRBD1. The CDR3 covers 14 residues. The germline V gene encodes CDR1 MNHEY and CDR2 SMNVEV (reference sequence). The V segment lost 4 bases and the J segment 4 bases; nucleotides outside the gene matches: 6. The CDR3 region is CASSSYRDSYGYTF. The CDR3 bases are TGTGCCAGCAGTTCCTACCGGGACAGCTATGGCTACACCTTC.

This clonotype was counted between two and nine times. The chain has TRBV20-1 and TRBJ2-5, with TRBD2 as a possible D gene (5 bases). CDR1 DFQATT and CDR2 SNEGSKA come from the germline V gene (reference sequence). Trimming took off 0 bases at V and 1 base at J, with 15 bases between the two ends. The CDR3 has 16 amino acids. CDR3 region: CSARDLLAQRQETQYF. Written as DNA, the CDR3 is TGCAGTGCTAGAGATTTGCTAGCCCAACGCCAAGAGACCCAGTACTTC.

This clonotype has a handful of counts. V and J are TRBV2 and TRBJ1-5; tentative D call: TRBD1 (6 bases). The germline V gene has CDR1 SNHLY and CDR2 FYNNEI. This CDR3 is built from 16 residues. V was cut by 4 bases and J by 4 bases, with 17 bases left in between. The CDR3 coding sequence is TGTGCCAGCAGTGCCTATGGGGGGCAGGGAAATCAGCCCCAGCATTTT. Its translation is CASSAYGGQGNQPQHF.

This clonotype was seen a few times. This chain connects TRBV6-1 to TRBJ1-5; possible D gene TRBD1, 5 bases. CDR1 is MNHNS and CDR2 is SASEGT in the germline V gene. The CDR3 consists of 16 residues. The V end was cut by 6 bases, the J end by 2 bases, with 17 bases between. CDR3 sequence (DNA): TGTGCCAGCAGGAGCAGGGACTTAGGGCGCAATCAGCCCCAGCATTTT. Its translation: CASRSRDLGRNQPQHF.